Below, 24 T cell receptor beta chains from the same sample are listed, as sequenced in a study of blood T cell repertoires in COVID-19. Assay: immunoSEQ multiplex PCR; the TCRdb copy retains only in-frame clones and omits some. Of some 400,000 clones detected, around 87% appear once; the ten largest clones hold 2.3%. Specimen: peripheral blood. Receptors were obtained from an older woman with COVID-19, enrolled during active disease.

V and J are TRBV19 and TRBJ1-3; 12 bases map to TRBD1. The CDR3 has 19 residues. The germline CDR1 and CDR2 sequences are LNHDA and SQIVND (reference sequence). V shed 2 bases, J shed 2 bases, and the junction held 10 bases outside the gene matches. CDR3 nucleotides: TGTGCCAGTAGTATAAGGGGACAGGGGGCGAGTTTGACTGGAAACACCATATATTTT. Its protein product is CASSIRGQGASLTGNTIYF.

The chain carries TRBV30 and TRBJ1-4, with 7 bases fitting TRBD1. This CDR3 comprises 14 residues. J was trimmed by 8 bases and V by 5 bases; bases with no gene match: 11. Germline V lookup: CDR1 GTSNPN, CDR2 SVGIG (reference sequence). The CDR3 DNA sequence: TGTGCCTGGGCCCGTAGACAGGGAAAGGAAAAACTGTTTTTT. Translated: CAWARRQGKEKLFF.

This clone was recorded once. The chain uses TRBV7-9 and TRBJ1-4; D might be TRBD1 (6 bases). This CDR3 comprises 16 residues. CDR1 SEHNR and CDR2 FQNEAQ come from the germline V gene (reference sequence). V gave up 5 bases and J gave up 0 bases, with 13 bases separating them. The CDR3 DNA reads TGTGCCAGCAGCCCGGGACAAGTTGCAACTAATGAAAAACTGTTTTTT. It encodes CASSPGQVATNEKLFF.

V and J are TRBV6-5 and TRBJ1-4; D may be TRBD1 (6 bases). The CDR3 is 14 residues long. Germline values: CDR1 MNHEY, CDR2 SVGAGI. The V end lost 6 bases, the J end lost 6 bases, and 14 bases lay between the germline ends. The CDR3 sequence: CASRPQGRDEKLFF. Written as DNA, the CDR3 is TGTGCCAGCAGACCTCAGGGGAGGGATGAAAAACTGTTTTTT.

The chain is built from TRBV7-2 and TRBJ1-2; no definite D call. V shed 2 bases and J shed 10 bases, with 14 bases lying between them. Germline CDR1 and CDR2: SGHTA and FQGNSA. This CDR3 is built from 13 residues. CDR3 amino acids: CASSLKFGIYYTF. The CDR3 DNA reads TGTGCCAGCAGCTTAAAATTCGGGATATACTACACCTTC.

The rearrangement links TRBV5-6 to TRBJ2-2; D possibly corresponds to TRBD1 (6 bases). V lost 0 bases and J 3 bases, leaving 9 bases between the germline ends. The CDR3 loop spans 15 amino acids. CDR1 and CDR2 (germline): SGHDT, YYEEEE. CDR3 sequence reads: CASSLARGDTGELFF. CDR3 bases: TGTGCCAGCAGCTTGGCCAGGGGTGACACCGGGGAGCTGTTTTTT.

The gene calls are TRBV30 and TRBJ1-2, with 7 bases aligning to TRBD1. The J segment lost 8 bases and the V segment lost 2 bases, leaving 8 bases of the junction unmatched. The CDR3 totals 13 residues. Germline V CDR1 and CDR2: GTSNPN, SVGIG (reference sequence). The CDR3 region is CAWSSDRAKGYTF. The CDR3 nucleotides are TGTGCCTGGAGTTCTGACAGGGCAAAAGGCTACACCTTC.

V usage is TRBV7-6 and J usage is TRBJ1-3; perhaps TRBD1 as D (6 bases). This CDR3 is built from 14 residues. CDR1 SGHVS and CDR2 FNYEAQ come from the germline V gene. V dropped 5 bases and J dropped 4 bases, with 12 bases sitting between them. The CDR3 sequence is CASSPGTIGNTIYF. In DNA form, the CDR3 reads TGTGCCAGCAGCCCCGGGACAATCGGAAACACCATATATTTT.

The chain has TRBV19 and TRBJ1-1, with D possibly TRBD1 on 6 matching bases. The CDR3 extends over 14 amino acids. Trimming left V 6 bases short and J 3 bases short, with 14 bases between. Germline-derived CDR1 and CDR2 are LNHDA and SQIVND (reference sequence). The CDR3 bases are TGTGCCAGTAGAAACAGGGTTGGGGACACTGAAGCTTTCTTT. Protein sequence: CASRNRVGDTEAFF.

The V gene is TRBV3-1 (or the pseudogene TRBV3-2), the J gene TRBJ1-2; D not certain. The CDR3 loop spans 12 amino acids. Germline CDR1 and CDR2: LGHDT and YNNKEL (reference sequence). The V end lost 0 bases, the J end lost 12 bases, and 11 bases lay between the germline ends. CDR3 sequence reads: CASSQEAAIHTF. As DNA, the CDR3 is TGTGCCAGCAGCCAAGAGGCGGCTATTCACACCTTC.

The chain recombines TRBV19 with TRBJ1-2; 7 bases are shared with TRBD1. Losses at the gene ends were 5 bases for V and 6 bases for J; bases not matched to a gene: 9. The germline V gene encodes CDR1 LNHDA and CDR2 SQIVND (reference sequence). The CDR3 length is 14 residues. CDR3 loop: CASSVPGQWNGYTF. DNA for the CDR3: TGTGCCAGTAGTGTTCCGGGACAGTGGAATGGCTACACCTTC.

The rearrangement links TRBV19 to TRBJ1-5; 7 bases agree with TRBD1. The CDR3 spans 15 residues. Germline loops: CDR1 LNHDA, CDR2 SQIVND (reference sequence). Trimming at V came to 7 bases and at J to 3 bases, leaving 9 bases not matched to a gene. The DNA of the CDR3 is TGTGCCAGTACCCACGGACAGGCCAACAATCAGCCCCAGCATTTT. Its translation: CASTHGQANNQPQHF.

This clone was observed a few times. The rearrangement uses TRBV12-5 and TRBJ1-6, with 8 bases that match TRBD1. The CDR3 covers 15 residues. V trimming: 5 bases; J trimming: 4 bases; junction bases outside the gene matches: 4. In germline, CDR1 is LGHNT, CDR2 FRNRAP. The CDR3 DNA sequence: TGTGCTAGTGGTCCAGGGGACAGGTATAATTCACCCCTCCACTTT. Translation: CASGPGDRYNSPLHF.

V gene TRBV11-1 combines with J gene TRBJ2-1, with 7 bases matching TRBD1. The V segment lost 3 bases and the J segment 0 bases; nucleotides outside the gene matches: 2. The CDR3 totals 15 residues. Germline V CDR1 and CDR2: SGHAT, FQDESV (reference sequence). The CDR3 region is CASSLDRSSYNEQFF. The CDR3 DNA sequence: TGTGCCAGCAGCTTGGACAGGAGCTCCTACAATGAGCAGTTCTTC.

As regards this clone: Other DNA sequences in the sample encode the same CDR3. The chain uses TRBV9 and TRBJ2-1; tentatively, D is TRBD1 (5 bases). The germline CDR1 and CDR2 sequences are SGDLS and YYNGEE. Trimming shortened V by 2 bases and J by 0 bases, and 9 bases separated the two germline ends. This CDR3 spans 15 amino acids. The CDR3 loop reads CASSVQGSSYNEQFF. CDR3 DNA sequence: TGTGCCAGCAGCGTGCAGGGCAGCTCCTACAATGAGCAGTTCTTC.

The J gene is TRBJ1-1, the V gene TRBV5-4, with 8 bases identical to TRBD1. CDR3 length: 14 residues. V lost 4 bases and J lost 0; bases outside the gene matches: 2. Germline CDR1 and CDR2: SGHNT and YYREEE (reference sequence). The CDR3 here is CASSGTGMNTEAFF. DNA for the CDR3: TGTGCCAGCAGCGGGACAGGAATGAACACTGAAGCTTTCTTT. Combining the CDR3 with reference TRBV5-4 and TRBJ1-1 gives the whole variable domain ETGVTQSPTHLIKTRGQQVTLRCSSQSGHNTVSWYQQALGQGPQFIFQYYREEENGRGNFPPRFSGLQFPNYSSELNVNALELDDSALYLCASSGTGMNTEAFFGQGTRLTVV.

This chain links TRBV6-6 with TRBJ1-5; 8 bases are a match to TRBD1. The CDR3 loop spans 17 amino acids. Germline V gene sequence: CDR1 MNHNY, CDR2 SVGAGI (reference sequence). Unmatched junction bases numbered 11, after V lost 5 bases and J lost 2 bases. The CDR3 coding sequence is TGTGCCAGCAGTCGATCCCGACAGGGGAAGGGCAATCAGCCCCAGCATTTT. Protein sequence: CASSRSRQGKGNQPQHF.

This clone was seen a single time. The chain links TRBV12-3 or TRBV12-4 to TRBJ1-5; TRBD1 might be the D (6 bases). Trimming cost V 5 bases and J 6 bases, with 11 bases left between them. The CDR3 totals 13 residues. CDR3 DNA: TGTGCCAGCAGTCCCACAGGGACTCAGCCCCAGCATTTT. Translated: CASSPTGTQPQHF.

The rearrangement uses TRBV6-5 and TRBJ1-1, with unresolved D. Trimming pared 0 bases from V and 1 base from J, leaving 6 bases between. The germline CDR1 and CDR2 sequences are MNHEY and SVGAGI. The length of the CDR3 is 14 residues. Written as DNA, the CDR3 is TGTGCCAGCAGTTACTCGACACAGAACACTGAAGCTTTCTTT. This gives the protein CASSYSTQNTEAFF.

The V gene is TRBV20-1, the J gene TRBJ2-3; 7 bases map to TRBD1. V dropped 4 bases and J dropped 11; count of bases not matched to a gene: 3. The CDR3 runs 10 residues. Germline CDR1 is DFQATT and CDR2 is SNEGSKA (reference sequence). Here the CDR3 reads CSAKGQKQYF. In DNA, the CDR3 is TGCAGTGCTAAGGGACAGAAGCAGTATTTT.

This chain uses TRBV28 with TRBJ2-3; 11 nucleotides align to TRBD2. V lost 7 bases, J lost 1 base, and 4 bases stayed unmatched. The germline V gene has CDR1 MDHEN and CDR2 SYDVKM. The CDR3 has 15 amino acids. In DNA, the CDR3 is TGTGCCAGCACCTATAGCGGGGGGGGCACAGATACGCAGTATTTT. It is translated as CASTYSGGGTDTQYF. The whole variable domain, filled in from reference TRBV28 and TRBJ2-3, reads DVKVTQSSRYLVKRTGEKVFLECVQDMDHENMFWYRQDPGLGLRLIYFSYDVKMKEKGDIPEGYSVSREKKERFSLILESASTNQTSMYLCASTYSGGGTDTQYFGPGTRLTVL.

This rearrangement joins TRBV5-1 to TRBJ2-1, with 11 bases fitting TRBD1. The J segment lost 7 bases and the V segment lost 2 bases, leaving 5 bases of the junction unmatched. This CDR3 contains 15 residues. Germline-derived CDR1 and CDR2 are SGHRS and YFSETQ. CDR3 DNA sequence: TGCGCCAGCAGCTTTGGGGACAGGGGGTCAAATGAGCAGTTCTTC. Its translation: CASSFGDRGSNEQFF.

V usage is TRBV5-1 and J usage is TRBJ1-2; unclear D gene. CDR3 length: 13 residues. Trimming removed 0 bases from V and 4 bases from J, with 7 bases in between. The germline V gene encodes CDR1 SGHRS and CDR2 YFSETQ. CDR3 DNA sequence: TGCGCCAGCAGCTTGGGCATCAGCTATGGCTACACCTTC. Amino acid sequence: CASSLGISYGYTF.

This rearrangement joins TRBV6-5 to TRBJ1-2; D may be TRBD1 (5 bases). Trimming shortened V by 6 bases and J by 7 bases, and 15 bases separated the two germline ends. Looked up from germline, CDR1 is MNHEY and CDR2 is SVGAGI. The CDR3 consists of 13 residues. The CDR3 DNA is TGTGCCAGCAGGGGGCAGCCAATATCTGGCTACACCTTC. It codes for CASRGQPISGYTF.